The 7 T cell receptor beta chains given below trace back to one sample, sequenced in a study of blood T cell repertoires in COVID-19. TCRdb's copy holds only in-frame clones and misses some; the assay was immunoSEQ multiplex PCR. The table has more than 350,000 clones, 85% to 90% seen once; the top ten hold about 1%. The sample comprised PBMCs or T cells enriched from blood (not recorded which). These receptors all come from a young man who had recovered from COVID-19.

This clone came up a few times. This sequence joins TRBV4-1 and TRBJ1-6; D not resolved. The V gene lost 0 bases and the J gene lost 0 bases, with 9 bases spanning the gap. CDR3 length: 17 residues. Germline V gene lookup returns CDR1 MGHRA and CDR2 YSYEKL. For the CDR3, the DNA is TGCGCCAGCAGCCAAGAAGTACGCTACTCCTATAATTCACCCCTCCACTTT. It codes for CASSQEVRYSYNSPLHF.

Only a few counts were recorded for this clone. The rearrangement joins TRBV5-1 to TRBJ1-1; D is possibly TRBD1 (5 bases). CDR1 and CDR2 from the germline V gene are SGHRS and YFSETQ. This CDR3 region has 14 residues. V was clipped by 0 bases and J by 6 bases, with 12 bases between them. This CDR3 reads CASSLALGPAEAFF. For the CDR3, the DNA is TGCGCCAGCAGCTTGGCCCTGGGGCCCGCTGAAGCTTTCTTT.

The chain combines TRBV27 with TRBJ2-5, with 10 bases matching TRBD2. CDR1 and CDR2 (germline): MNHEY, SMNVEV (reference sequence). CDR3 length: 17 amino acids. V lost 6 bases, J lost 3 bases, and 13 bases stayed unmatched. CDR3 region: CASRPLGLAETEETQYF. The DNA for the CDR3 is TGTGCCAGCAGACCCCTCGGACTAGCGGAGACAGAAGAGACCCAGTACTTC.

A single count supports this clone. The rearrangement joins TRBV5-6 to TRBJ2-7; the D is unclear. Germline V gene sequence: CDR1 SGHDT, CDR2 YYEEEE. Trimming removed 5 bases from V and 0 bases from J, with 15 bases in between. The CDR3 is 15 amino acids. The CDR3 bases are TGTGCCAGCAGGGAGACGCGAAAGGTCTCCTACGAGCAGTACTTC. Translating it yields CASRETRKVSYEQYF.

V usage is TRBV18 and J usage is TRBJ1-1; the D gene is possibly TRBD1 (5 bases). CDR3 length equals 17 residues. Looked up from germline, CDR1 is KGHSH and CDR2 is LQKENI. The V gene lost 0 bases and the J gene lost 4 bases, with 18 bases spanning the gap. CDR3 in DNA: TGTGCCAGCTCACCACCGGAGGAGGGGAGGAGGGTCACTGAAGCTTTCTTT. This encodes CASSPPEEGRRVTEAFF.

The chain couples TRBV27 to TRBJ2-1; 10 bases line up with TRBD1. Germline CDR1 and CDR2: MNHEY and SMNVEV (reference sequence). The CDR3 length is 13 residues. V gave up 5 bases and J gave up 12 bases; unmatched junction bases: 7. The CDR3 nucleotides read TGTGCCAGCAGTCTCGACAGGGGGCCTGTGCAGTTCTTC. Its translation: CASSLDRGPVQFF.

This chain connects TRBV5-1 to TRBJ2-3, with D perhaps TRBD1 (5 bases). This CDR3 contains 16 residues. V was clipped by 0 bases and J by 2 bases, with 13 bases between them. The germline V gene encodes CDR1 SGHRS and CDR2 YFSETQ. The CDR3, as DNA: TGCGCCAGCAGCTTGGTATTTTTGGGGCCCACAGATACGCAGTATTTT. Protein product: CASSLVFLGPTDTQYF.